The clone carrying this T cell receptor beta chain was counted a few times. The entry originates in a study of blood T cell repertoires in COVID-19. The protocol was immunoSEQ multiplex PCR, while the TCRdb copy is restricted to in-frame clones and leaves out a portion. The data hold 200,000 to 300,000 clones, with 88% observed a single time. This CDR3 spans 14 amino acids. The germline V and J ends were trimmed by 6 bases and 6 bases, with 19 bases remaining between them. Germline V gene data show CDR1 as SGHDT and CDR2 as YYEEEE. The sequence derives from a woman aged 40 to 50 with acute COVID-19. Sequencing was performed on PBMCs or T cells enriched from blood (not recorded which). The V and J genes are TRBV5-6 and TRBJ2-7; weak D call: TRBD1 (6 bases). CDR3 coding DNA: TGTGCCAGCACCCGGCTGGGGGCTCTCCGCGAGCAGTACGTC. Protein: CASTRLGALREQYV.